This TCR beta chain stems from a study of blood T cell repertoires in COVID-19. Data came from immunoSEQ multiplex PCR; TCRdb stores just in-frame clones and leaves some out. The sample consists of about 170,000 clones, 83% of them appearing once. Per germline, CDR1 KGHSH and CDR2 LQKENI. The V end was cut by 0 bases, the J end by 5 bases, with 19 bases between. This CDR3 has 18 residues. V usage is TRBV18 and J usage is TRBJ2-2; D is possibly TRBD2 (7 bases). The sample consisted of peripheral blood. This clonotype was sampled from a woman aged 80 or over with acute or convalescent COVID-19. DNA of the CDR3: TGTGCCAGCTCACCACCGTCCGGGGGCTTCGGGGGGACCGGGGAGCTGTTTTTT. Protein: CASSPPSGGFGGTGELFF.